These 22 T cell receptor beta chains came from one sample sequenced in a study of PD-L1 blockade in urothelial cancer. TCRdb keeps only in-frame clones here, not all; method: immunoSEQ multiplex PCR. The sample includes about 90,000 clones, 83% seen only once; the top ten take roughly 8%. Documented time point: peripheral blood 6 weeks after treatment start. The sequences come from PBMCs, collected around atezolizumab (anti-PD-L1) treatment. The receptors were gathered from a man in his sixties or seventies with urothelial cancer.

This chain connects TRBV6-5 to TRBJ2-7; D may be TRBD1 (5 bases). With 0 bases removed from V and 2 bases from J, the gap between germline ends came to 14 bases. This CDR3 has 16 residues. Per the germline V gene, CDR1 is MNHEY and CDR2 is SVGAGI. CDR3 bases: TGTGCCAGCAGTTACTCGGGGCTTCAGGAGACCTACGAGCAGTACTTC. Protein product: CASSYSGLQETYEQYF.

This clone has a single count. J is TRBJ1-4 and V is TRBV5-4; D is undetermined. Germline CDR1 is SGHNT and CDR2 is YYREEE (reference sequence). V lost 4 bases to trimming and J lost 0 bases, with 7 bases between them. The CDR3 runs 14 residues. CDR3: CASSNSTTNEKLFF. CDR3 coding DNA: TGTGCCAGCAGCAACAGCACAACTAATGAAAAACTGTTTTTT.

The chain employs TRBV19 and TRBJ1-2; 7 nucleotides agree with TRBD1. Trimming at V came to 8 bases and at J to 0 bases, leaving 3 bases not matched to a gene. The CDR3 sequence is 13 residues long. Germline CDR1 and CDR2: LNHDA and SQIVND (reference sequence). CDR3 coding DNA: TGTGCCAGTGGGGACAGTCCTAACTATGGCTACACCTTC. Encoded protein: CASGDSPNYGYTF.

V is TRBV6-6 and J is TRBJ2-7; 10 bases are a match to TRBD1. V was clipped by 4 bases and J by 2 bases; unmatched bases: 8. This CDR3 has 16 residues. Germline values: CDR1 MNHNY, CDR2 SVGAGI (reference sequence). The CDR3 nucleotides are TGTGCCAGCAGTTCCGGACAGGGGGTAAGGGCCTACGAGCAGTACTTC. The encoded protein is CASSSGQGVRAYEQYF.

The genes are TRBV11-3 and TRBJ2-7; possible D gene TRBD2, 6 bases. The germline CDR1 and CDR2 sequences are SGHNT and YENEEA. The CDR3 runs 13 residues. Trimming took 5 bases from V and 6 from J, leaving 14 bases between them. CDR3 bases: TGTGCCAGCAGCCCCGGAGGGCCGGGCGAGCAGTACTTC. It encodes CASSPGGPGEQYF.

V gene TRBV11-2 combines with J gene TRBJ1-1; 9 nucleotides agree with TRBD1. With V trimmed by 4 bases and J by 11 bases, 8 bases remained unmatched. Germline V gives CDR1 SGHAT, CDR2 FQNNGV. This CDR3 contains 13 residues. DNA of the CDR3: TGTGCCAGCAGCTCAACAGGGGGCTTGGGGGCTTTCTTT. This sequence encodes CASSSTGGLGAFF.

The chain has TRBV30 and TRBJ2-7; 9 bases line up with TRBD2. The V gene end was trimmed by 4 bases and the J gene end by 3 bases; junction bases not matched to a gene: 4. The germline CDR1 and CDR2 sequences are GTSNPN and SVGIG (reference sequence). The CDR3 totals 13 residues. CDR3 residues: CAWKQRGDYEQYF. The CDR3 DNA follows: TGTGCCTGGAAGCAGCGGGGGGACTACGAGCAGTACTTC.

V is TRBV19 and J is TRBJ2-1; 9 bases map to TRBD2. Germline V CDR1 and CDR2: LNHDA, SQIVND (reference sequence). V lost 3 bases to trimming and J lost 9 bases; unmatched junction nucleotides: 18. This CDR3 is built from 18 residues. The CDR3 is CASSILGGGAGGGGEQFF. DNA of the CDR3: TGTGCCAGTAGTATCTTGGGCGGAGGGGCGGGAGGGGGTGGTGAGCAGTTCTTC.

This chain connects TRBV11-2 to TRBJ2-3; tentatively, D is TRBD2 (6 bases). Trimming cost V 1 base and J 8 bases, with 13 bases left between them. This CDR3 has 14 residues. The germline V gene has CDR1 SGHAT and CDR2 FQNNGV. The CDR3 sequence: CASSLVGGRSTQYF. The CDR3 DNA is TGTGCCAGCAGCTTAGTGGGGGGAAGGTCTACGCAGTATTTT.

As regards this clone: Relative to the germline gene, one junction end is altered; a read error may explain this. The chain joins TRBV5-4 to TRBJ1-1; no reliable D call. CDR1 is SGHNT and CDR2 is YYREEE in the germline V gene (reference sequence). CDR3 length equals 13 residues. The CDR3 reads CASSLDNDGRQAF. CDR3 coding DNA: TGTGCCAGCAGCTTGGATAATGACGGTCGGCAGGCGTTT.

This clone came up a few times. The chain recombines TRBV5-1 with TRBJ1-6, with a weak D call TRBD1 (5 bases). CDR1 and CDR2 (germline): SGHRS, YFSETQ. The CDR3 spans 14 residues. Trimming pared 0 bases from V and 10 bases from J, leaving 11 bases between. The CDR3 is CASSLGQSNSPLHF. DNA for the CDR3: TGCGCCAGCAGCTTGGGACAGTCAAACTCACCCCTCCACTTT.

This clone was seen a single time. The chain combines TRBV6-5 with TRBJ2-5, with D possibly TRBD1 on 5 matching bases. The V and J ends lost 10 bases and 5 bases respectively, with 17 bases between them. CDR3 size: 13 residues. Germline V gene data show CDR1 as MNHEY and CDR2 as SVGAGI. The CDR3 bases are TGTGCCATTCGAGAAAGGGGTTCGGAGACCCAGTACTTC. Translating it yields CAIRERGSETQYF.

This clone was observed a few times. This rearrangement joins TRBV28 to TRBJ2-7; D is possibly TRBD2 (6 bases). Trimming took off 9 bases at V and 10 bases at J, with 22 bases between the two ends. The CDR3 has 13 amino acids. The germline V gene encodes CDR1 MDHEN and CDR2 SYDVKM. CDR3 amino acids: CASFSPGGATQYF. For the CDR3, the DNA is TGTGCCAGTTTTTCCCCCGGGGGAGCCACCCAGTACTTC.

CDR3 sequence reads: CASSLRAGDTGELFF. The DNA for the CDR3 is TGTGCCAGCAGCTTGAGAGCGGGGGACACCGGGGAGCTGTTTTTT. The rearrangement uses TRBV5-4 and TRBJ2-2; 8 bases are a match to TRBD2. The trim removed 1 base at V and 3 bases at J, leaving 2 bases unmatched. There are 15 residues in the CDR3. Germline assignment: CDR1 SGHNT and CDR2 YYREEE (reference sequence).

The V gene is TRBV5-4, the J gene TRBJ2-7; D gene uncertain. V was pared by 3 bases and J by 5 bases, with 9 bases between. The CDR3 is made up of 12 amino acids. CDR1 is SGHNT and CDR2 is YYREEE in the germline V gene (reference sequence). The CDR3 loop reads CASSSAVDEQYF. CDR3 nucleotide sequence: TGTGCCAGCAGCTCTGCGGTGGACGAGCAGTACTTC.

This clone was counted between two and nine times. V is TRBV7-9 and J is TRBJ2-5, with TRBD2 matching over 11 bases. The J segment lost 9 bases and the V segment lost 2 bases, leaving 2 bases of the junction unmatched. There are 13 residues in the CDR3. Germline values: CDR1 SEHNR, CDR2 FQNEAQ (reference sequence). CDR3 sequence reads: CASSLPGLAAQYF. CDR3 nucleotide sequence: TGTGCCAGCAGCTTACCGGGACTAGCGGCCCAGTACTTC.

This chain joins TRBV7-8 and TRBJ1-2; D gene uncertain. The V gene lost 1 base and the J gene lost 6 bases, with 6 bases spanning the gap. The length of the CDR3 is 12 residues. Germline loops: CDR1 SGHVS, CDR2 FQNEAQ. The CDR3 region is CASSLVQDGYTF. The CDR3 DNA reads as TGTGCCAGCAGCTTAGTCCAGGATGGCTACACCTTC.

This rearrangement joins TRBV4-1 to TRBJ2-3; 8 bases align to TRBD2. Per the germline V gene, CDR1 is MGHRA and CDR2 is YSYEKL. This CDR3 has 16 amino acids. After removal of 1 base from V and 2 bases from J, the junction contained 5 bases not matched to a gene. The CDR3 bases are TGCGCCAGCAGCCAAGCGGGAGGGCCGAACACAGATACGCAGTATTTT. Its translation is CASSQAGGPNTDTQYF.

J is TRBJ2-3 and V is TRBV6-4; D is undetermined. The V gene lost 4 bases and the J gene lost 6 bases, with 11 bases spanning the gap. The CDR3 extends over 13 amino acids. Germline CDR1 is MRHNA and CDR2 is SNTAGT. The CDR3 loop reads CASSGESGDTQYF. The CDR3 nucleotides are TGTGCCAGCAGTGGAGAGTCCGGGGATACGCAGTATTTT.

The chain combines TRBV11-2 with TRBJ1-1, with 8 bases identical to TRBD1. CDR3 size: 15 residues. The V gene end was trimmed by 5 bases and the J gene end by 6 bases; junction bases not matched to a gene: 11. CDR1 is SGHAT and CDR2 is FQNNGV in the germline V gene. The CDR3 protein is CASSMTDRGSAEAFF. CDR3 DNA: TGTGCCAGCAGCATGACTGACAGGGGAAGCGCTGAAGCTTTCTTT.

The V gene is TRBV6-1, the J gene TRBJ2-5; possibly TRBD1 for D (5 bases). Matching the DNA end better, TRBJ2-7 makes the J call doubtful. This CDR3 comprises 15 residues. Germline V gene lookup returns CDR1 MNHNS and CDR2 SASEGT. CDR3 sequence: CASSERLESRGEQYF. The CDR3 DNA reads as TGTGCCAGCAGTGAACGGCTCGAGTCTAGGGGCGAGCAGTACTTC.

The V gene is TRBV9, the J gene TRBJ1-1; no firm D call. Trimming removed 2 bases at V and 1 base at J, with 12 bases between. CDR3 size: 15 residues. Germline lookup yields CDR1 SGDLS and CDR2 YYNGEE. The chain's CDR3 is CASSVFGQSNTEAFF. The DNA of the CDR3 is TGTGCCAGCAGCGTGTTTGGGCAATCGAACACTGAAGCTTTCTTT. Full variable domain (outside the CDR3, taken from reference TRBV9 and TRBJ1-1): DSGVTQTPKHLITATGQRVTLRCSPRSGDLSVYWYQQSLDQGLQFLIQYYNGEERAKGNILERFSAQQFPDLHSELNLSSLELGDSALYFCASSVFGQSNTEAFFGQGTRLTVV.